Listed below are T cell receptor beta chains from one sample, sequenced in a study of T cells in Graves' hyperthyroidism and ophthalmopathy. TCRdb passed the multiplex PCR reads through MiXCR, listing each CDR3 protein once. This sample yields 450,000 to 650,000 distinct CDR3 sequences, of which roughly 17% are seen a single time; 15% to 20% belongs to the top ten. The specimen sequenced was blood. All receptors come from a woman under 30 with Graves' ophthalmopathy. The CDR3 runs from the conserved cysteine through the conserved F or W. The D gene is left open where the match is weak. Clone size is stated in some rows and not others, as once, few, many or a class when expanded.

NA NA TRBJ2-3 TRBV6-1 CASSEEGRATDTQYF TGTGCCAGCAGTGAAGAAGGCAGGGCCACAGATACGCAGTATTTT
NA many TRBJ2-1 TRBV28 CASSPFLRGGLNEQFF TGTGCCAGCAGCCCCTTTTTGAGGGGGGGGCTTAATGAGCAGTTCTTC
NA few TRBJ2-1 TRBV7-9 CASSSRDWGEDNEQFF TGTGCCAGCAGCTCCAGGGACTGGGGTGAGGACAATGAGCAGTTCTTC
NA NA TRBJ1-3 TRBV7-9 CASRGIGKENTIYF TGTGCCAGCAGAGGGATAGGGAAGGAAAACACCATATATTTT
NA NA TRBJ2-2 TRBV9 CASSAVGLGLAGELFF TGTGCCAGCAGCGCCGTCGGATTGGGATTGGCCGGGGAGCTGTTTTTT
NA many TRBJ2-7 TRBV28 CAIRGGGVYEQYF TGTGCCATCAGGGGCGGGGGAGTTTACGAGCAGTACTTC
NA NA TRBJ1-6 TRBV2 CASSDRENSPLHF TGTGCCAGCAGTGACCGGGAAAATTCACCCCTCCACTTT
TRBD2 few TRBJ2-1 TRBV11-2 CASSLGTSGGDEQFF TGTGCCAGCAGCTTAGGGACTAGCGGGGGGGATGAGCAGTTCTTC
NA few TRBJ1-5 TRBV5-4 CASSFGPTKDQPQHF TGTGCCAGCAGCTTCGGACCGACCAAGGATCAGCCCCAGCATTTT
NA many TRBJ1-2 TRBV18 CASSPSTELYGYTF TGTGCCAGCTCACCTTCAACTGAGCTCTATGGCTACACCTTC
TRBD2 few TRBJ2-2 TRBV20-1 CSASLAERGTGELFF TGCAGTGCTAGTCTAGCGGAGAGGGGCACCGGGGAGCTGTTTTTT
NA few TRBJ1-1 TRBV3-1 CASSRQQGMGEAFF TGTGCCAGCAGCCGCCAACAGGGTATGGGTGAAGCTTTCTTT
NA many TRBJ1-6 TRBV30 CAWSQTRSPLHF TGTGCCTGGAGCCAGACTCGGTCACCCCTCCACTTT
NA few TRBJ1-6 TRBV5-1 CASSWGGPGDNSPLHF TGCGCCAGCAGCTGGGGGGGGCCAGGTGACAATTCACCCCTCCACTTT
TRBD1 many TRBJ2-4 TRBV20-1 CSARPGQGMNIQYF TGCAGTGCTAGGCCGGGACAGGGTATGAACATTCAGTACTTC
TRBD2 once TRBJ2-7 TRBV28 CASKRGIAGVEQYF TGTGCCAGCAAAAGGGGGATAGCGGGAGTCGAGCAGTACTTC
NA many TRBJ1-5 TRBV7-8 CASSRDGLSNQPQHF TGTGCCAGCAGCCGGGACGGCCTAAGCAATCAGCCCCAGCATTTT
TRBD1 many TRBJ2-2 TRBV7-3 CASSLTGGTGELFF TGTGCCAGCAGCCTAACAGGGGGGACCGGGGAGCTGTTTTTT
NA many TRBJ2-7 TRBV7-2 CASSQMGGDSYEQYF TGTGCCAGCAGTCAAATGGGTGGCGACTCCTACGAGCAGTACTTC
NA few TRBJ2-3 TRBV28 CASSFEGGTDTQYF TGTGCCAGCAGTTTCGAGGGGGGGACAGATACGCAGTATTTT
NA many TRBJ1-1 TRBV24-1 CATSDLGGTEAFF TGTGCCACCAGTGATTTGGGGGGTACTGAAGCTTTCTTT
TRBD1 few TRBJ2-3 TRBV12-3/TRBV12-4 CASSYFGQGADTQYF TGTGCCAGCAGCTACTTTGGACAGGGAGCAGATACGCAGTATTTT
NA many TRBJ2-7 TRBV29-1 CSVVESYEQYF TGCAGCGTTGTAGAGTCCTACGAGCAGTACTTC
NA NA TRBJ2-7 TRBV7-9 CASSLYFDRTFEQYF TGTGCCAGCAGCTTATACTTTGACAGGACCTTCGAGCAGTACTTC
TRBD2 NA TRBJ2-7 TRBV7-2 CASSLYIAGGYEQYF TGTGCCAGCAGCTTATACATAGCGGGAGGGTACGAGCAGTACTTC
NA many TRBJ2-5 TRBV7-2 CASSLARAEYQETQYF TGTGCCAGCAGCTTAGCCAGGGCCGAATACCAAGAGACCCAGTACTTC
NA medium-sized TRBJ2-1 TRBV2 CASHRDTLGNEQFF TGTGCCAGCCACCGGGACACTCTAGGGAATGAGCAGTTCTTC
TRBD1 many TRBJ2-3 TRBV9 CASSTNRGADTQYF TGTGCCAGCAGCACCAACAGGGGCGCAGATACGCAGTATTTT
TRBD2 many TRBJ2-5 TRBV27 CASSLSLAGQETQYF TGTGCCAGCAGTTTATCCCTAGCGGGACAAGAGACCCAGTACTTC
NA many TRBJ1-2 TRBV7-2 CASSLDWRASNYGYTF TGTGCCAGCAGCTTAGATTGGAGGGCATCTAACTATGGCTACACCTTC
NA NA TRBJ2-7 TRBV4-1 CASSQEIGWPGSSYEQYF TGCGCCAGCAGCCAAGAGATCGGTTGGCCCGGGTCCTCCTACGAGCAGTACTTC
NA many TRBJ2-7 TRBV4-1 CASSQEFDVYEQYF TGCGCCAGCAGCCAAGAATTCGATGTCTACGAGCAGTACTTC
NA many TRBJ1-1 TRBV2 CASSRDIDTEAFF TGTGCCAGCAGCCGGGACATCGACACTGAAGCTTTCTTT
TRBD2 NA TRBJ2-1 TRBV15 CATSSGGANEQFF TGTGCCACCAGCAGCGGGGGGGCCAATGAGCAGTTCTTC
TRBD1 few TRBJ1-5 TRBV27 CASSFNRGGQPQHF TGTGCCAGCAGTTTCAACAGGGGAGGTCAGCCCCAGCATTTT
TRBD1 few TRBJ2-1 TRBV4-3 CASSRDRVGTSEQFF TGCGCCAGCAGCCGCGACAGGGTAGGGACCTCGGAGCAGTTCTTC
TRBD2 few TRBJ2-7 TRBV7-9 CASSGWEGPFSYEQYF TGTGCCAGCAGCGGGTGGGAGGGTCCCTTTTCCTACGAGCAGTACTTC
NA NA TRBJ1-1 TRBV28 CASRSDGNAEAFF TGTGCCAGCAGGTCGGACGGTAACGCTGAAGCTTTCTTT
NA NA TRBJ1-2 TRBV28 CASSLSWPAGPQSNGYTF TGTGCCAGCAGTTTATCGTGGCCCGCGGGCCCCCAGAGTAATGGCTACACCTTC
NA many TRBJ2-5 TRBV28 CASTGETQYF TGTGCCAGCACGGGAGAGACCCAGTACTTC
NA many TRBJ1-2 TRBV10-3 CASLGEFYGYTF TGTGCCTCATTGGGGGAATTCTATGGCTACACCTTC
TRBD1 many TRBJ1-2 TRBV20-1 CSASRTGGVGGYTF TGCAGTGCTAGCCGAACAGGGGGCGTAGGGGGCTACACCTTC
TRBD1 few TRBJ1-4 TRBV6-1 CASSVNRGAEKLFF TGTGCCAGCAGTGTGAACAGGGGGGCTGAAAAACTGTTTTTT
TRBD2 many TRBJ2-1 TRBV11-2 CASSLGSLGTSGSYSYNEQFF TGTGCCAGCAGCTTAGGAAGCCTCGGGACTAGCGGGAGTTATTCCTACAATGAGCAGTTCTTC
TRBD1 NA TRBJ1-1 TRBV19 CASTPRTGVITEAFF TGTGCCAGTACCCCGAGGACAGGGGTAATAACTGAAGCTTTCTTT
TRBD2 NA TRBJ2-3 TRBV11-3 CASSLPSGDFTDTQYF TGTGCCAGCAGCTTGCCTAGCGGGGACTTCACAGATACGCAGTATTTT
NA many TRBJ2-5 TRBV13 CASSLGSQETQYF TGTGCCAGCAGTTTGGGCAGCCAAGAGACCCAGTACTTC
NA few TRBJ1-1 TRBV7-9 CASSQTSQGIMNTEAFF TGTGCCAGCAGTCAGACGTCCCAGGGGATTATGAACACTGAAGCTTTCTTT
NA many TRBJ1-2 TRBV28 CASSFPDTVYGYTF TGTGCCAGCAGTTTCCCGGACACCGTCTATGGCTACACCTTC
NA many TRBJ2-1 TRBV5-1 CASSFTGPYNEQFF TGCGCCAGCAGCTTTACAGGGCCCTACAATGAGCAGTTCTTC
TRBD2 few TRBJ2-4 TRBV6-5 CASSSTSATQYF TGTGCCAGCAGCTCTACTAGCGCCACTCAGTACTTC
TRBD2 NA TRBJ2-5 TRBV7-3 CASSPLGGGLAGSQVWTQYF TGTGCCAGCAGCCCCCTCGGTGGTGGACTAGCGGGCTCCCAAGTTTGGACCCAGTACTTC
NA NA TRBJ2-2 TRBV5-1 CASLPGTNTGELFF TGCGCCAGTCTGCCCGGGACAAACACCGGGGAGCTGTTTTTT
NA many TRBJ2-1 TRBV19 CASSFAGSSYNEQFF TGTGCCAGTAGTTTCGCGGGAAGCTCCTACAATGAGCAGTTCTTC